The sequence of this TCR beta chain was determined in a study of OX40 agonist ivuxolimab in advanced cancers. Study in general: Ivuxolimab doses were 0.01, 0.1, 0.3, 1.5, 3 or 10 mg/kg every 2 weeks.

Study-level results: The study did not work out the antigen specificity of the expanded peripheral T cells.

The sample holds one count of this clone. Its antigen remains unidentified. Clones were sequenced by immunoSEQ multiplex PCR, and TCRdb holds only the in-frame ones, with some missing. The profile shows about 70,000 clones, roughly 80% of them singletons. This sequence was found in an adult with an advanced solid tumor such as melanoma, head and neck, liver or kidney cancer. Sequenced material: CD4+ or CD8+ T cells sorted from blood, taken in a trial of the OX40 agonist ivuxolimab.

In DNA, the CDR3 is TGCGCCAGCAGCTTCGGACAGGGGGCGACCTTTTTTATGAACACTGAAGCTTTCTTT. As protein: CASSFGQGATFFMNTEAFF. The chain recombines TRBV5-1 with TRBJ1-1, with 11 bases aligning to TRBD1. Per the germline V gene, CDR1 is SGHRS and CDR2 is YFSETQ. This CDR3 spans 19 amino acids. Trimming cost V 2 bases and J 0 bases; bases outside gene matches: 12. Full variable domain (remainder filled in from reference TRBV5-1 and TRBJ1-1): KAGVTQTPRYLIKTRGQQVTLSCSPISGHRSVSWYQQTPGQGLQFLFEYFSETQRNKGNFPGRFSGRQFSNSRSEMNVSTLELGDSALYLCASSFGQGATFFMNTEAFFGQGTRLTVV.